This record looks at one TCR beta chain sequence and its context. Healthy Caucasian individuals from Russia aged about 6 to 100 were enrolled as donors. Looked up from germline, CDR1 is MNHNS and CDR2 is SASEGT. This CDR3 is 14 amino acids long. The V and J ends lost 2 bases and 0 bases respectively, with 5 bases between them. This sample was included in a study of blood T cells in healthy people across ages. Primed by a sample-barcoded 5' primer and a J-beta primer mix, a second PCR proceeded for 7 to 11 cycles. Each cDNA molecule was tagged by a template-switch adaptor with 12 random nucleotides. TCRdb re-called the 5' RACE reads with MiXCR, one entry per CDR3 protein. The sample has 700,000 to 900,000 distinct CDR3 sequences; 20% to 30% are singletons. The same data also contributed to another study, on T cells of mothers and their children.

This clonotype was obtained from a boy aged 5-17 years in good health. The chain links TRBV6-1 to TRBJ1-3, with no clear D. The sequencing input was blood. The CDR3 nucleotides read TGTGCCAGCAGTGAACAGTACTCTGGAAACACCATATATTTT. It yields the protein CASSEQYSGNTIYF.